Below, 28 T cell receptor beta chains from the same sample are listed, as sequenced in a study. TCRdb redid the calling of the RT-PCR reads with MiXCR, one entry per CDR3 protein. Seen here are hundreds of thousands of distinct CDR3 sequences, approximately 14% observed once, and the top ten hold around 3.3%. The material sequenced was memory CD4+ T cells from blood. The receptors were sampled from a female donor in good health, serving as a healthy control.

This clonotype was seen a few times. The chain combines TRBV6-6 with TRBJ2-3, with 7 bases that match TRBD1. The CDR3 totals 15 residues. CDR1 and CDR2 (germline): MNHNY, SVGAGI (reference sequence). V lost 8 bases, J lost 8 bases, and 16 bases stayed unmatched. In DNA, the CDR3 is TGTGCCAGCGGGATGGTGGAGGCACCAGGGGGTACGCAGTATTTT. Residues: CASGMVEAPGGTQYF.

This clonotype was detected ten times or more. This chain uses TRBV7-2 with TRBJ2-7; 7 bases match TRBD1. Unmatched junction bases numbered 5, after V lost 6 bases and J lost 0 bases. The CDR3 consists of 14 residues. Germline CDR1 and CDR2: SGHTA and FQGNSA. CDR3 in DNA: TGTGCCAGCAGTCGACAGGGAAGCTCCTACGAGCAGTACTTC. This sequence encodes CASSRQGSSYEQYF. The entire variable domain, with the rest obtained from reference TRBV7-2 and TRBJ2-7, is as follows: GAGVSQSPSNKVTEKGKDVELRCDPISGHTALYWYRQSLGQGLEFLIYFQGNSAPDKSGLPSDRFSAERTGGSVSTLTIQRTQQEDSAVYLCASSRQGSSYEQYFGPGTRLTVT.

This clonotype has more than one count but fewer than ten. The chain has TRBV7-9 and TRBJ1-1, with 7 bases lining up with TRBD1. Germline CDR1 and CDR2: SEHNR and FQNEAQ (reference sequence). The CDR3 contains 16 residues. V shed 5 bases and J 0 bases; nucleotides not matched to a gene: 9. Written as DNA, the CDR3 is TGTGCCAGCAGCCAGAGACAGGGTATTATGAACACTGAAGCTTTCTTT. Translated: CASSQRQGIMNTEAFF.

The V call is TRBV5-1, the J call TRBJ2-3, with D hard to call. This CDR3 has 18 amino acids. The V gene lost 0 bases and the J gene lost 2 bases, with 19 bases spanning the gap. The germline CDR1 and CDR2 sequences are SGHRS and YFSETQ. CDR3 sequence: CASSLEGVLAYLTDTQYF. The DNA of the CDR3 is TGCGCCAGCAGCTTGGAAGGCGTGCTGGCTTACCTCACAGATACGCAGTATTTT.

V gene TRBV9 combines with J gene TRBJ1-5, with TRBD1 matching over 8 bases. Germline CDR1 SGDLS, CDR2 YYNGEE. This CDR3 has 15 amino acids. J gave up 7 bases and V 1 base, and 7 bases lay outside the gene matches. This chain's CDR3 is CASSVSGQGKQPQHF. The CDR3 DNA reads TGTGCCAGCAGCGTATCCGGACAGGGAAAACAGCCCCAGCATTTT. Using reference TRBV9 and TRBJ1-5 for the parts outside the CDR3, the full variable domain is DSGVTQTPKHLITATGQRVTLRCSPRSGDLSVYWYQQSLDQGLQFLIQYYNGEERAKGNILERFSAQQFPDLHSELNLSSLELGDSALYFCASSVSGQGKQPQHFGDGTRLSIL.

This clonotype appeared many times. As DNA, the CDR3 is TGTGCCATCAGTGAGTTCGGGAGACAGGGTAGCACTGAAGCTTTCTTT. The encoded protein is CAISEFGRQGSTEAFF. This chain uses TRBV10-3 with TRBJ1-1; TRBD1 aligns across 7 bases. The length of the CDR3 is 16 residues. V lost 1 base and J lost 4; bases outside the gene matches: 9. Germline lookup yields CDR1 ENHRY and CDR2 SYGVKD.

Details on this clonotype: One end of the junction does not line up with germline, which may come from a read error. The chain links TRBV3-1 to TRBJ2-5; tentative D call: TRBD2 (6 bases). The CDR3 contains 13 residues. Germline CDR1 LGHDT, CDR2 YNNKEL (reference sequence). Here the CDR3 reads CASSQEVGTRTNF. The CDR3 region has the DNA TGTGCCAGCAGCCAAGAGGTCGGGACTCGGACCAACTTC.

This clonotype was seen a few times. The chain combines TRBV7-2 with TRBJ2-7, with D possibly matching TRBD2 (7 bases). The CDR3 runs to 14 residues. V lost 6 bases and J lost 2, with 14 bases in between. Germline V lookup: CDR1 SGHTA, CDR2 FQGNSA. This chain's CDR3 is CASSSSGDTYEQYF. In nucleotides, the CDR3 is TGTGCCAGCAGTTCAAGCGGGGACACCTACGAGCAGTACTTC.

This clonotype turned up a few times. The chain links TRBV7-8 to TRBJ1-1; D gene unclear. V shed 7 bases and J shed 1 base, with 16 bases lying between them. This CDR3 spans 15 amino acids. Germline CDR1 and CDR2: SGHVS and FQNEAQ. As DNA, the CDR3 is TGTGCCAGCACCTTTCCGACGACCGAGAACACTGAAGCTTTCTTT. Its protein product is CASTFPTTENTEAFF.

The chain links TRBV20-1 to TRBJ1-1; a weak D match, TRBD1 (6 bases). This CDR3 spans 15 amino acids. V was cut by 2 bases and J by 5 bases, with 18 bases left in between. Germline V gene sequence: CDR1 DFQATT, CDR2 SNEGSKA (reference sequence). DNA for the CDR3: TGCAGTGCTAGACTGGTAGGGGGAGGAAGGACTGAAGCTTTCTTT. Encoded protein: CSARLVGGGRTEAFF.

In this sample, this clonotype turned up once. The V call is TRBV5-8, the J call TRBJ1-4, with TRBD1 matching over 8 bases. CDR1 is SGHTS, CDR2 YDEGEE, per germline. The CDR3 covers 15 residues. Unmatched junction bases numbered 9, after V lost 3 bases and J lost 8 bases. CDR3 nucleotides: TGTGCCAGCAGCTATATGGGACAGGCGGCGGAAAAACTGTTTTTT. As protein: CASSYMGQAAEKLFF.

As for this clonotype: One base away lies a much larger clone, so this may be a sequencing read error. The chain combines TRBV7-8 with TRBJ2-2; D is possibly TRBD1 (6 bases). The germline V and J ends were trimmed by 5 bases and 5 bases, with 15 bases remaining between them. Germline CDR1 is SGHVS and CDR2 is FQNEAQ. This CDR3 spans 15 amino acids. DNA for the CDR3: TGTGCCAGCAGCCGTCGACAGGCAGGGACCGGGGAGCTGTTTTTT. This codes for CASSRRQAGTGELFF.

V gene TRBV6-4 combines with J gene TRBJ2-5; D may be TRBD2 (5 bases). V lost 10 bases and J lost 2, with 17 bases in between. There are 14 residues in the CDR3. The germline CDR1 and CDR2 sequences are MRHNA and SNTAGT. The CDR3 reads CATEGQSWQETQYF. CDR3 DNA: TGTGCCACCGAGGGTCAGTCCTGGCAAGAGACCCAGTACTTC.

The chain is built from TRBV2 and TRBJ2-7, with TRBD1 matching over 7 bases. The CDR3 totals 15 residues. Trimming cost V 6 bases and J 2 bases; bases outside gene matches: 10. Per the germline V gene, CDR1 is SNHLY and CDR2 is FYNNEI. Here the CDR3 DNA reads TGTGCCAGCAGCGGACAGGCCTCAATACCCTACGAGCAGTACTTC. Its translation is CASSGQASIPYEQYF.

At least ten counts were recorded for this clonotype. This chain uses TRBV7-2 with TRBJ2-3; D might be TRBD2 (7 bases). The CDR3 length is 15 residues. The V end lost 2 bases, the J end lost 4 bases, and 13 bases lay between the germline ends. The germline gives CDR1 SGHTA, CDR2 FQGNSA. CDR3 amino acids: CASSLRGGAPDTQYF. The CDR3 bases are TGTGCCAGCAGCTTAAGGGGGGGGGCACCAGATACGCAGTATTTT.

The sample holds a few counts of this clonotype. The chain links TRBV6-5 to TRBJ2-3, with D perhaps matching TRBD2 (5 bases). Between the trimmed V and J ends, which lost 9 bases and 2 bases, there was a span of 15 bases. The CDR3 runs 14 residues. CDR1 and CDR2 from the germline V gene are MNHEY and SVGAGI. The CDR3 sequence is CASGQRVATDTQYF. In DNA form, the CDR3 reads TGTGCCAGTGGGCAGAGGGTCGCCACAGATACGCAGTATTTT.

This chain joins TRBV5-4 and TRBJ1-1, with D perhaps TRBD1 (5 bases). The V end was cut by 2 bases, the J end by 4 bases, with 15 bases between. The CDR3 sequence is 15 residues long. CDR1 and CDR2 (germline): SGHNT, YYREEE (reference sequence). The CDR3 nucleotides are TGTGCCAGCAGCTTCGGGGACCGGGGATTCACTGAAGCTTTCTTT. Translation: CASSFGDRGFTEAFF. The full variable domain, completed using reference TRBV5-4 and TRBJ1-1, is ETGVTQSPTHLIKTRGQQVTLRCSSQSGHNTVSWYQQALGQGPQFIFQYYREEENGRGNFPPRFSGLQFPNYSSELNVNALELDDSALYLCASSFGDRGFTEAFFGQGTRLTVV.

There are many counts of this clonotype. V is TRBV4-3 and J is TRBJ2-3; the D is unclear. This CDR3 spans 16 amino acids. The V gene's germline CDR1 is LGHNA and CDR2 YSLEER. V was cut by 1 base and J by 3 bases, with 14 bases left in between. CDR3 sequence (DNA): TGCGCCAGCAGCCAAGGATTCCCCTTGGCGACAGATACGCAGTATTTT. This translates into CASSQGFPLATDTQYF.

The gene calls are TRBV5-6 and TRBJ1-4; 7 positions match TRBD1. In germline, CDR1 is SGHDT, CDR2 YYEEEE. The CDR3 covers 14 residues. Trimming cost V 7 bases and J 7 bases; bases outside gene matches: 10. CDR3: CASARQGWGEKLFF. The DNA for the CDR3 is TGTGCCAGCGCCCGACAGGGTTGGGGTGAAAAACTGTTTTTT.

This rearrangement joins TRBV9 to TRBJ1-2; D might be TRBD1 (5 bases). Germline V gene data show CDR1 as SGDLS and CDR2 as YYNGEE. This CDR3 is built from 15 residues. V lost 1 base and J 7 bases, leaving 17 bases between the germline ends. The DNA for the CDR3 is TGTGCCAGCAGCGTATTGAACTCCCTCGGGGCTGGCTACACCTTC. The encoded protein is CASSVLNSLGAGYTF. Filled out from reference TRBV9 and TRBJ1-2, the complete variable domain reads DSGVTQTPKHLITATGQRVTLRCSPRSGDLSVYWYQQSLDQGLQFLIQYYNGEERAKGNILERFSAQQFPDLHSELNLSSLELGDSALYFCASSVLNSLGAGYTFGSGTRLTVV.

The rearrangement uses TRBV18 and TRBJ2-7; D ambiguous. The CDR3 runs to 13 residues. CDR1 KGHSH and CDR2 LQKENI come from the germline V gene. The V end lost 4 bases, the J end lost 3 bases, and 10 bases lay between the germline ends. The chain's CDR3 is CASSLSVLYEQYF. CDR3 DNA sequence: TGTGCCAGCTCACTTTCGGTCCTCTACGAGCAGTACTTC.

The chain's CDR3 is CASSLDQGAASNQPQHF. CDR3 coding DNA: TGTGCCAGCAGTCTAGATCAGGGGGCTGCTAGCAATCAGCCCCAGCATTTT. This chain connects TRBV12-3 or TRBV12-4 to TRBJ1-5; 8 bases are shared with TRBD1. Trimming removed 5 bases from V and 0 bases from J; junction bases left unmatched: 9. The CDR3 consists of 17 residues.

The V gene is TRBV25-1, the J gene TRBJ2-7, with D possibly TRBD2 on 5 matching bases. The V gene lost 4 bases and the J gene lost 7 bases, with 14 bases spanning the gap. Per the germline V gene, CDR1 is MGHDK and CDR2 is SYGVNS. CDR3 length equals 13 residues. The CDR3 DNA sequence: TGTGCCAGCAGTGGGTCCCCGGGGTTTGAGCAGTACTTC. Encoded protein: CASSGSPGFEQYF.

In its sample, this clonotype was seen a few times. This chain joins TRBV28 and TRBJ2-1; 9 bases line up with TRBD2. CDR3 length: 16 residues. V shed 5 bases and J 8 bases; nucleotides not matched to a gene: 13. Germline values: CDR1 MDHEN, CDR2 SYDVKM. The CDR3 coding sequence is TGTGCCAGCAGTCCCCCCCGGGTAGCGGGAGATGATGAGCAGTTCTTC. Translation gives CASSPPRVAGDDEQFF.

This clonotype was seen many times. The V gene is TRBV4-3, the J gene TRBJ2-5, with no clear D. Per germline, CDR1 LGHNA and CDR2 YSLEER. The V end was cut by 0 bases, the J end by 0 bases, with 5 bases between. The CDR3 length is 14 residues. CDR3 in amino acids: CASSQDRNQETQYF. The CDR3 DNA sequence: TGCGCCAGCAGCCAAGATCGCAACCAAGAGACCCAGTACTTC.

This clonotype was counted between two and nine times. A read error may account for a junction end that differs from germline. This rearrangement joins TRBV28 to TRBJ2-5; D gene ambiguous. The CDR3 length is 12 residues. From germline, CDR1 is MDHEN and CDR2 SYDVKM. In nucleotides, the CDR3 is TGTGCCAGCAGCCCCAGGCAAGGGACCCAGTACTTC. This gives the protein CASSPRQGTQYF.

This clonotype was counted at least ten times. The CDR3 loop is CASSYSGLTGGSAPLHF. The CDR3 DNA reads TGTGCCAGCAGTTACTCGGGCCTCACAGGGGGCTCTGCACCCCTCCACTTT. This chain connects TRBV6-5 to TRBJ1-6; 9 bases agree with TRBD1. The V gene's germline CDR1 is MNHEY and CDR2 SVGAGI. The CDR3 length is 17 residues. The V and J ends lost 0 bases and 11 bases, in that order; junction bases with no gene match: 11.

The CDR3 bases are TGTGCCACCAGCAGAGGGACTAGCTCCTACAATGAGCAGTTCTTC. Translating it yields CATSRGTSSYNEQFF. V and J are TRBV15 and TRBJ2-1; 7 positions match TRBD2. Germline trimming cut 1 base from V and 0 bases from J; bases unmatched to any gene: 0. CDR1 and CDR2 from the germline V gene are LNHNV and YYDKDF (reference sequence). This CDR3 has 15 amino acids.